This TCR beta chain was retrieved from a study of PD-1 blockade in classical Hodgkin lymphoma (dated by TCRdb to 2018 to 2020). In terms of the full investigation: Nivolumab dosing was 3 mg/kg intravenously every 2 weeks, continuing until either disease progression or unacceptable toxicity. A peripheral blood immune signature of response to PD-1 blockade in classical Hodgkin lymphoma was defined using TCR beta sequencing and CyTOF. What the study reported, not specific to this receptor: Lower diversity was seen in patients whose nivolumab began less than 1 year after ASCT, and these patients were left out of later analyses so that immune reconstitution would not confound the results. Newly diagnosed patients were reported to have lower baseline TCR diversity than healthy donors, and relapsed/refractory patients were reported to have lower baseline TCR diversity still. A significant rise by C4D1 was seen in CD4+ but not CD8+ TCR diversity (p=0.0027 vs p=0.16), with the rise being most apparent in complete responders (p=0.02). Baseline diversity similar to that of newly diagnosed patients was observed in trial patients achieving complete response, whereas significantly lower diversity was observed in partial responders and progressors. The study covered only a single clinical trial cohort, and the causes of the repertoire differences, possibly disease activity or prior therapy, were still not defined.

The Qiagen DNeasy kit was used to extract genomic DNA both from unsorted PBMCs and from the negatively selected CD4+ and CD8+ fractions. TCR beta CDR3 regions were subjected to amplification by immunoSEQ multiplex PCR with primers that anneal to V and J segments. A synthetic immune receptor repertoire was used to minimize amplification bias, and remaining bias was computationally removed after sequencing. Turning to the authors' computational methods: Custom Python scripts were used to quantify repertoire diversity as the Shannon entropy index. Unsorted, CD4+ and CD8+ repertoires were examined separately, except in combined analyses, for which CD4+ and CD8+ sequences were merged in silico. A clone was considered expanded if an increase in frequency of at least 2-fold after treatment relative to C1D1 was found, and a pseudocount of 0.5 was applied to clones undetected at baseline. Clones with 0 or 1 copy at C1D1 were defined as singleton clones, while clones with 2 or more copies were defined as non-singleton clones. Clones expanded in unsorted samples were annotated as CD4+, CD8+ or unknown by matching protein sequences in sorted samples from the same patient. Wilcoxon tests were applied to paired samples to test diversity changes from C1D1 to C4D1. The table was pulled from immuneACCESS by TCRdb, which kept in-frame rearrangements only. Such tables lose some clones; where checked, under half of the loss comes from unresolved V genes, and the rest has no known cause. The V and J calls and clone size are taken from that table; D and trimming were inferred from the DNA. This sample holds 25,000 or so clones; around 85% were observed only once. Jointly, the top ten make up about 2.4% of the sample.

In light of the paper, this sample's time point label describes: cycle 4 day 1 (C4D1), after more than 5 weeks of nivolumab. Every trial patient had relapsed following autologous stem cell transplantation, and prior brentuximab vedotin exposure was what differed among cohorts A, B and C. Magnetic negative selection with a Miltenyi CD4+ T cell isolation kit was used to purify CD4+ T cells from thawed PBMCs. The trial cohort included 56 patients with relapsed/refractory classical Hodgkin lymphoma, and each patient had a best overall response of complete response, partial response or progressive disease. Trial patients were treated with single-agent nivolumab in the multi-cohort phase II CheckMate 205 trial. Best overall response was determined by an independent review committee according to the 2007 International Working Group response criteria. Trial PBMCs were collected immediately before nivolumab initiation (C1D1) and during therapy at cycle 2 day 1 and cycle 4 day 1. Peripheral blood was collected in 8 mL Vacutainer Cell Preparation Tubes, from which PBMCs were isolated by centrifugation and then cryopreserved. Purified CD4+ and CD8+ fractions were generated only in cases for which an additional PBMC sample was available. Magnetically labelled cells were removed on LS columns in a quadroMACS separator, and the flow-through was collected as the purified fraction.

CDR1 and CDR2 are read off the germline V gene as SGHVS and FNYEAQ. The CDR3, cysteine through phenylalanine, is 13 amino acids long. CDR3 DNA only is kept here, 39 bases in frame from base 1. V drops 4 bases and J drops 7 bases, leaving 13 bases in between. A word on this clone: Its antigen target is currently unknown. One base away there is no much larger clone; base qualities are not given.

The sequencing used CD4+ T cells from blood, collected before the fourth cycle of nivolumab. Here the chain combines TRBV7-6 and TRBJ2-5, and TRBD2 may be the D gene, going by 7 matching bases. The receptor comes from a human donor with classical Hodgkin lymphoma. The CDR3 corresponds to CASSSTGRVTQYF. In nucleotides, the sequence is TGTGCCAGCAGCTCTACAGGGAGGGTGACCCAGTACTTC.